Listed below are T cell receptor beta chains from one sample, sequenced in a study of T cell responses to AZD1222 COVID-19 vaccine. This table comes from immunoSEQ multiplex PCR, and its TCRdb copy is limited to in-frame clones, with some not included. The profile shows 120,000 to 150,000 clones, 82% of them singletons. This material consisted of peripheral blood, taken on day 0 of MenACWY control vaccination. These receptors were obtained from an adult in good health. The CDR3 runs from the conserved cysteine through the conserved F or W. Each record gives: V gene, clone size, J gene, D gene, CDR3 length, CDR3 protein, CDR3 DNA. A D gene is named only where the DNA matches it firmly. Some rows have no size entry. The others give once, few or many, or a class for an expanded clone.

V gene: TRBV28; clone size: NA; J gene: TRBJ1-4; D gene: TRBD1; CDR3 length: 14; CDR3 protein: CASSGRQGVEKLFF; CDR3 DNA: TGTGCCAGCAGCGGTCGACAGGGGGTTGAAAAACTGTTTTTT
V gene: TRBV30; clone size: NA; J gene: TRBJ2-2; D gene: TRBD2; CDR3 length: 14; CDR3 protein: CAWTGGPNTGELFF; CDR3 DNA: TGTGCCTGGACGGGGGGGCCGAACACCGGGGAGCTGTTTTTT
V gene: TRBV5-1; clone size: NA; J gene: TRBJ2-7; D gene: NA; CDR3 length: 16; CDR3 protein: CASSLGSPSLSYEQYF; CDR3 DNA: TGCGCCAGCAGCTTAGGCAGTCCGAGCCTTTCCTACGAGCAGTACTTC
V gene: TRBV19; clone size: NA; J gene: TRBJ1-5; D gene: NA; CDR3 length: 15; CDR3 protein: CASRKGAAGNQPQHF; CDR3 DNA: TGTGCCAGTAGGAAAGGCGCTGCGGGCAATCAGCCCCAGCATTTT
V gene: TRBV9; clone size: once; J gene: TRBJ2-5; D gene: NA; CDR3 length: 14; CDR3 protein: CASSGGGGQETQYF; CDR3 DNA: TGTGCCAGCAGCGGTGGTGGGGGCCAAGAGACCCAGTACTTC
V gene: TRBV19; clone size: NA; J gene: TRBJ1-1; D gene: NA; CDR3 length: 15; CDR3 protein: CASSPYGTGNTEAFF; CDR3 DNA: TGTGCCAGTAGTCCCTACGGGACGGGGAACACTGAAGCTTTCTTT
V gene: TRBV28; clone size: NA; J gene: TRBJ1-6; D gene: NA; CDR3 length: 13; CDR3 protein: CASTNPGTLALHF; CDR3 DNA: TGTGCCAGCACCAACCCGGGAACGCTGGCCCTCCACTTT
V gene: TRBV18; clone size: once; J gene: TRBJ2-1; D gene: NA; CDR3 length: 12; CDR3 protein: CASSPGWNEQFF; CDR3 DNA: TGTGCCAGCTCACCTGGGTGGAATGAGCAGTTCTTC
V gene: TRBV9; clone size: NA; J gene: TRBJ2-7; D gene: NA; CDR3 length: 13; CDR3 protein: CASSVVPSQEQYF; CDR3 DNA: TGTGCCAGCAGCGTAGTCCCGAGTCAGGAGCAGTACTTC
V gene: TRBV4-1; clone size: NA; J gene: TRBJ1-3; D gene: NA; CDR3 length: 14; CDR3 protein: CASSYDGQGNTIYF; CDR3 DNA: TGCGCCAGCAGCTATGACGGACAGGGAAACACCATATATTTT
V gene: TRBV3-1/TRBV3-2; clone size: NA; J gene: TRBJ1-1; D gene: TRBD1; CDR3 length: 15; CDR3 protein: CASTHRDSVYTEAFF; CDR3 DNA: TGTGCCAGCACTCACCGGGACAGCGTCTACACTGAAGCTTTCTTT
V gene: TRBV6-4; clone size: NA; J gene: TRBJ1-6; D gene: NA; CDR3 length: 15; CDR3 protein: CASREQTLGNSPLHF; CDR3 DNA: TGTGCCAGCAGAGAACAGACCCTGGGTAATTCACCCCTCCACTTT
V gene: TRBV19; clone size: NA; J gene: TRBJ2-1; D gene: NA; CDR3 length: 13; CDR3 protein: CASSIGGYERQFF; CDR3 DNA: TGTGCCAGTAGTATAGGAGGGTATGAGAGGCAGTTCTTC
V gene: TRBV28; clone size: NA; J gene: TRBJ1-5; D gene: NA; CDR3 length: 14; CDR3 protein: CASSQIGHIQPQHF; CDR3 DNA: TGTGCCAGCAGTCAGATCGGACATATTCAGCCCCAGCATTTT
V gene: TRBV9; clone size: NA; J gene: TRBJ2-2; D gene: NA; CDR3 length: 15; CDR3 protein: CASSGLRQNTGELFF; CDR3 DNA: TGTGCCAGCAGCGGGTTGCGACAGAACACCGGGGAGCTGTTTTTT
V gene: TRBV2; clone size: NA; J gene: TRBJ2-3; D gene: NA; CDR3 length: 16; CDR3 protein: CASSEMGWGLTDTQYF; CDR3 DNA: TGTGCCAGCAGTGAAATGGGGTGGGGGTTGACAGATACGCAGTATTTT
V gene: TRBV7-8; clone size: NA; J gene: TRBJ1-2; D gene: NA; CDR3 length: 16; CDR3 protein: CASSSLVGSTNYGYTF; CDR3 DNA: TGTGCCAGCAGCTCCTTGGTCGGCAGTACTAACTATGGCTACACCTTC
V gene: TRBV18; clone size: NA; J gene: TRBJ1-5; D gene: NA; CDR3 length: 14; CDR3 protein: CASSPGQPNQPQHF; CDR3 DNA: TGTGCCAGCTCACCAGGGCAGCCCAATCAGCCCCAGCATTTT
V gene: TRBV9; clone size: NA; J gene: TRBJ2-1; D gene: NA; CDR3 length: 15; CDR3 protein: CASARQGAGNNEQFF; CDR3 DNA: TGTGCCAGCGCCAGGCAGGGCGCTGGAAACAATGAGCAGTTCTTC
V gene: TRBV27; clone size: NA; J gene: TRBJ1-2; D gene: NA; CDR3 length: 13; CDR3 protein: CASSLSPNRGYTF; CDR3 DNA: TGTGCCAGCAGTTTATCCCCGAATCGTGGCTACACCTTC
V gene: TRBV30; clone size: NA; J gene: TRBJ1-5; D gene: TRBD1; CDR3 length: 15; CDR3 protein: CAASTGGASLQPQHF; CDR3 DNA: TGTGCCGCCTCGACAGGGGGCGCGAGCCTACAGCCCCAGCATTTT
V gene: TRBV5-4; clone size: NA; J gene: TRBJ1-6; D gene: NA; CDR3 length: 16; CDR3 protein: CASNVRGAGGNSPLHF; CDR3 DNA: TGTGCCAGCAACGTGAGAGGGGCGGGGGGTAATTCACCCCTCCACTTT
V gene: TRBV5-3; clone size: NA; J gene: TRBJ1-2; D gene: NA; CDR3 length: 12; CDR3 protein: CARSPGRAGYTF; CDR3 DNA: TGTGCCAGAAGCCCCGGACGTGCAGGCTACACCTTC
V gene: TRBV9; clone size: NA; J gene: TRBJ2-5; D gene: TRBD1; CDR3 length: 14; CDR3 protein: CASSARDRRETQYF; CDR3 DNA: TGTGCCAGCAGCGCCCGGGACAGGCGAGAGACCCAGTACTTC
V gene: TRBV12-3/TRBV12-4; clone size: NA; J gene: TRBJ1-1; D gene: TRBD1; CDR3 length: 13; CDR3 protein: CASAPSGGRVAFF; CDR3 DNA: TGTGCCAGCGCCCCCTCAGGGGGGAGAGTAGCTTTCTTT
V gene: TRBV20-1; clone size: NA; J gene: TRBJ1-2; D gene: NA; CDR3 length: 11; CDR3 protein: CSAFKEGGYTF; CDR3 DNA: TGCAGTGCCTTCAAAGAGGGAGGCTACACCTTC
V gene: TRBV19; clone size: NA; J gene: TRBJ1-5; D gene: NA; CDR3 length: 15; CDR3 protein: CASSAQGPRDQPQHF; CDR3 DNA: TGTGCCAGTAGTGCACAGGGTCCCCGAGATCAGCCCCAGCATTTT
V gene: TRBV24-1; clone size: NA; J gene: TRBJ2-3; D gene: NA; CDR3 length: 13; CDR3 protein: CATKTGSTDTQYF; CDR3 DNA: TGTGCCACTAAAACAGGGTCCACAGATACGCAGTATTTT
V gene: TRBV21-1; clone size: NA; J gene: TRBJ2-5; D gene: NA; CDR3 length: 15; CDR3 protein: CASSPIGGPCETQYF; CDR3 DNA: TGTGCCAGCAGCCCAATCGGGGGCCCTTGCGAGACCCAGTACTTC
V gene: TRBV18; clone size: NA; J gene: TRBJ1-1; D gene: NA; CDR3 length: 11; CDR3 protein: CASSLRTEAFF; CDR3 DNA: TGTGCCAGCTCACTTCGAACTGAAGCTTTCTTT
V gene: TRBV7-3; clone size: NA; J gene: TRBJ2-7; D gene: NA; CDR3 length: 12; CDR3 protein: CASSSYGDEQYF; CDR3 DNA: TGTGCCAGCAGCTCCTATGGGGACGAGCAGTACTTC
V gene: TRBV5-8; clone size: NA; J gene: TRBJ1-2; D gene: NA; CDR3 length: 15; CDR3 protein: CASSPLRGPNYGYTF; CDR3 DNA: TGTGCCAGCAGCCCGCTCAGAGGTCCTAACTATGGCTACACCTTC
V gene: TRBV21-1; clone size: once; J gene: TRBJ2-3; D gene: NA; CDR3 length: 17; CDR3 protein: CASSSPGQRGAHVTQYF; CDR3 DNA: TGTGCCAGCAGCTCCCCCGGCCAGCGGGGGGCTCATGTTACGCAGTATTTT
V gene: TRBV28; clone size: once; J gene: TRBJ1-5; D gene: NA; CDR3 length: 12; CDR3 protein: CASGRPNQPQHF; CDR3 DNA: TGTGCCAGCGGACGCCCCAATCAGCCCCAGCATTTT
V gene: TRBV6-5; clone size: NA; J gene: TRBJ1-6; D gene: NA; CDR3 length: 13; CDR3 protein: CASKTGNNSPLHF; CDR3 DNA: TGTGCCAGCAAAACAGGGAATAATTCACCCCTCCACTTT
V gene: TRBV19; clone size: NA; J gene: TRBJ1-5; D gene: NA; CDR3 length: 15; CDR3 protein: CASSRYADDNQPQHF; CDR3 DNA: TGTGCCAGTAGTCGTTATGCCGACGACAATCAGCCCCAGCATTTT
V gene: TRBV11-2; clone size: NA; J gene: TRBJ1-5; D gene: NA; CDR3 length: 14; CDR3 protein: CASSPTFGNQPQHF; CDR3 DNA: TGTGCCAGCAGCCCTACATTCGGCAATCAGCCCCAGCATTTT
V gene: TRBV28; clone size: once; J gene: TRBJ1-4; D gene: NA; CDR3 length: 14; CDR3 protein: CASRPGQGHEKLFF; CDR3 DNA: TGTGCCAGCAGGCCCGGCCAGGGGCATGAAAAACTGTTTTTT
V gene: TRBV10-2; clone size: NA; J gene: TRBJ1-1; D gene: TRBD1; CDR3 length: 13; CDR3 protein: CASRDRFEGEAFF; CDR3 DNA: TGCGCCAGCAGGGACAGGTTCGAGGGTGAAGCTTTCTTT
V gene: TRBV28; clone size: NA; J gene: TRBJ1-3; D gene: NA; CDR3 length: 15; CDR3 protein: CASTVGGRIGNTIYF; CDR3 DNA: TGTGCCAGCACCGTAGGGGGACGGATTGGAAACACCATATATTTT
V gene: TRBV19; clone size: NA; J gene: TRBJ1-5; D gene: TRBD1; CDR3 length: 16; CDR3 protein: CASSDTGTGGNQPQHF; CDR3 DNA: TGTGCCAGTAGCGACACCGGGACAGGGGGCAATCAGCCCCAGCATTTT
V gene: TRBV19; clone size: NA; J gene: TRBJ1-1; D gene: NA; CDR3 length: 14; CDR3 protein: CASSIEQVNTEAFF; CDR3 DNA: TGTGCCAGTAGTATAGAACAGGTGAACACTGAAGCTTTCTTT
V gene: TRBV7-2; clone size: NA; J gene: TRBJ2-5; D gene: TRBD2; CDR3 length: 17; CDR3 protein: CASSLDLAGGRRETQYF; CDR3 DNA: TGTGCCAGCAGCTTAGATCTAGCGGGGGGCCGGAGGGAGACCCAGTACTTC
V gene: TRBV7-8; clone size: NA; J gene: TRBJ1-3; D gene: NA; CDR3 length: 15; CDR3 protein: CASSSEILSGNTIYF; CDR3 DNA: TGTGCCAGCAGCTCCGAAATACTCTCTGGAAACACCATATATTTT
V gene: TRBV6-5; clone size: NA; J gene: TRBJ1-6; D gene: NA; CDR3 length: 15; CDR3 protein: CASRIGQGNNSPLHF; CDR3 DNA: TGTGCCTCTCGGATAGGGCAGGGGAATAATTCACCCCTCCACTTT
V gene: TRBV28; clone size: NA; J gene: TRBJ1-6; D gene: NA; CDR3 length: 15; CDR3 protein: CASSQTGFDNSPLHF; CDR3 DNA: TGTGCCAGCAGTCAAACAGGGTTCGATAATTCACCCCTCCACTTT
V gene: TRBV18; clone size: NA; J gene: TRBJ1-1; D gene: TRBD1; CDR3 length: 14; CDR3 protein: CASSSRQGTTEAFF; CDR3 DNA: TGTGCCAGCTCATCTCGACAGGGAACCACTGAAGCTTTCTTT
V gene: TRBV24-1; clone size: NA; J gene: TRBJ2-3; D gene: NA; CDR3 length: 13; CDR3 protein: CATSDDSTDTQYF; CDR3 DNA: TGTGCCACCAGTGACGACTCGACAGATACGCAGTATTTT
V gene: TRBV3-1/TRBV3-2; clone size: once; J gene: TRBJ2-5; D gene: NA; CDR3 length: 13; CDR3 protein: CASSPEGQETQYF; CDR3 DNA: TGTGCCAGCAGCCCAGAGGGCCAAGAGACCCAGTACTTC
V gene: TRBV7-3; clone size: NA; J gene: TRBJ2-2; D gene: TRBD1; CDR3 length: 12; CDR3 protein: CASSPTGRELFF; CDR3 DNA: TGTGCCAGCAGCCCGACAGGGAGGGAGCTGTTTTTT
V gene: TRBV29-1; clone size: NA; J gene: TRBJ1-2; D gene: NA; CDR3 length: 13; CDR3 protein: CSVEGGYGYGYTF; CDR3 DNA: TGCAGCGTTGAAGGGGGGTATGGCTATGGCTACACCTTC
V gene: TRBV5-1; clone size: NA; J gene: TRBJ2-2; D gene: TRBD2; CDR3 length: 16; CDR3 protein: CASSTTSGANTGELFF; CDR3 DNA: TGCGCCAGCAGCACCACTAGCGGAGCGAACACCGGGGAGCTGTTTTTT
V gene: TRBV4-2; clone size: NA; J gene: TRBJ2-7; D gene: NA; CDR3 length: 14; CDR3 protein: CASSQDQALYEQYF; CDR3 DNA: TGTGCCAGCAGCCAAGATCAAGCTCTCTACGAGCAGTACTTC